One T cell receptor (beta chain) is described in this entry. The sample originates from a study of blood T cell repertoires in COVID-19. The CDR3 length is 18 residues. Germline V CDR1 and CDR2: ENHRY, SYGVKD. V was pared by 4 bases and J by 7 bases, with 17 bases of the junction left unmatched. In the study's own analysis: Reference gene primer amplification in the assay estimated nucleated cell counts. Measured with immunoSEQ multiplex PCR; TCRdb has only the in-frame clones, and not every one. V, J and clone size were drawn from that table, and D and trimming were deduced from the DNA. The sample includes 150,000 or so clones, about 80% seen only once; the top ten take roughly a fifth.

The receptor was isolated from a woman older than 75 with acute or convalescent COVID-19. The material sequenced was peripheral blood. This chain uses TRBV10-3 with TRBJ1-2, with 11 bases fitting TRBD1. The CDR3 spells CAISAPTQGGQGDSGYTF. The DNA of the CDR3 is TGTGCCATCAGTGCCCCAACCCAGGGGGGACAGGGGGACTCTGGCTACACCTTC.